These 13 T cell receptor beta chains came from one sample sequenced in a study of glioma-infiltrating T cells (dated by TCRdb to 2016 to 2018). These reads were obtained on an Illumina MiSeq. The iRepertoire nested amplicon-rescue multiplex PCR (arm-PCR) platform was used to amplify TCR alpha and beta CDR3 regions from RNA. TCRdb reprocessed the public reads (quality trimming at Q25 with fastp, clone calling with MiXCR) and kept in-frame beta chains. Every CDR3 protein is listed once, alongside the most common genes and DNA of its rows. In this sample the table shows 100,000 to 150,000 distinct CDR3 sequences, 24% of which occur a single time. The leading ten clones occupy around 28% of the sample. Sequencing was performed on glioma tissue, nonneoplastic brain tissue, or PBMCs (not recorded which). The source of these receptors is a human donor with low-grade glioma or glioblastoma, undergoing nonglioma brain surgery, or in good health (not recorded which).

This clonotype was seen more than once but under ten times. In nucleotides, the CDR3 is TGTGCCAGTAGTTTTATTACGGGGGATCGCACAGATACGCAGTATTTT. Translation gives CASSFITGDRTDTQYF. The chain uses TRBV19 and TRBJ2-3; possibly TRBD2 for D (6 bases). The V gene lost 5 bases and the J gene lost 1 base, with 16 bases spanning the gap. CDR1 is LNHDA and CDR2 is SQIVND in the germline V gene (reference sequence). This CDR3 contains 16 residues.

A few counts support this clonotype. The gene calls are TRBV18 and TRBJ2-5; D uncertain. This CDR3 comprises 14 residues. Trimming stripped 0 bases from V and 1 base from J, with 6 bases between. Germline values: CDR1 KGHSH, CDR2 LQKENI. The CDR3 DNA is TGTGCCAGCTCACCACCGCCAGGCCAAGAGACCCAGTACTTC. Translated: CASSPPPGQETQYF.

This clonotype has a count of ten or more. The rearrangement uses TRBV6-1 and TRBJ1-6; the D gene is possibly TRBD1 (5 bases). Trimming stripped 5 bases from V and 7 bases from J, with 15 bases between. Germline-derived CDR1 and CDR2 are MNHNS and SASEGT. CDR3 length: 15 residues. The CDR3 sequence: CASSSLGTGNSPLHF. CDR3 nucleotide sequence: TGTGCCAGCAGTTCCCTCGGGACGGGGAATTCACCCCTCCACTTT.

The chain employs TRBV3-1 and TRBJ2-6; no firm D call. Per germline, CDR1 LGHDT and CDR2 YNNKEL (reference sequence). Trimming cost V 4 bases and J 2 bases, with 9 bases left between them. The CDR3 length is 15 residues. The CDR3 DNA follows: TGTGCCAGCAGCCCCCGCGAAACTGGGGCCAACGTCCTGACTTTC. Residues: CASSPRETGANVLTF.

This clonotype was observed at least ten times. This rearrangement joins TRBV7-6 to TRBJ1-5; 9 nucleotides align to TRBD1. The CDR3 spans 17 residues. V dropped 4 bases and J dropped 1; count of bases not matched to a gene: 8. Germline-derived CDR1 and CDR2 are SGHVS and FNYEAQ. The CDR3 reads CASSSATGGRSNQPQHF. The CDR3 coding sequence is TGTGCCAGCAGCTCCGCAACAGGGGGCCGGAGCAATCAGCCCCAGCATTTT. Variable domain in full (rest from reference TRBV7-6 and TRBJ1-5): GAGVSQSPRYKVTKRGQDVALRCDPISGHVSLYWYRQALGQGPEFLTYFNYEAQQDKSGLPNDRFSAERPEGSISTLTIQRTEQRDSAMYRCASSSATGGRSNQPQHFGDGTRLSIL.

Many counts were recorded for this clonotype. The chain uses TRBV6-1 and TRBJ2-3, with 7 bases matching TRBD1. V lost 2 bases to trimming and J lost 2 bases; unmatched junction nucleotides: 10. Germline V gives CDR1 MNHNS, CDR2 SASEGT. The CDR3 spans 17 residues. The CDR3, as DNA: TGTGCCAGCAGTGAACTGACAGGGTCGGTACCCACAGATACGCAGTATTTT. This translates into CASSELTGSVPTDTQYF.

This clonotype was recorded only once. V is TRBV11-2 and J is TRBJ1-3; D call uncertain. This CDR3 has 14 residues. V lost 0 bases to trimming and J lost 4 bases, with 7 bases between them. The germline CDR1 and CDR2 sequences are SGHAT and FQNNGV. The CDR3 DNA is TGTGCCAGCAGCTTAGAAGCCTTAGGAAACACCATATATTTT. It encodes CASSLEALGNTIYF.

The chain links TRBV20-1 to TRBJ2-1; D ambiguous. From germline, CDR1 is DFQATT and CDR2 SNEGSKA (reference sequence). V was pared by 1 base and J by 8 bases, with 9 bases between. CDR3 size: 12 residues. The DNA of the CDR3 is TGCAGTGCTAGAGCTGACAAGGATGAGCAGTTCTTC. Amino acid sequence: CSARADKDEQFF.

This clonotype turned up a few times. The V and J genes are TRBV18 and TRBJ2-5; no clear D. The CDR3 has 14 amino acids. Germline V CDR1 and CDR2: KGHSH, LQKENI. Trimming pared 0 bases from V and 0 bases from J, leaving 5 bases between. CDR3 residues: CASSPPPNQETQYF. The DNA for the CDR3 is TGTGCCAGCTCACCACCCCCCAACCAAGAGACCCAGTACTTC.

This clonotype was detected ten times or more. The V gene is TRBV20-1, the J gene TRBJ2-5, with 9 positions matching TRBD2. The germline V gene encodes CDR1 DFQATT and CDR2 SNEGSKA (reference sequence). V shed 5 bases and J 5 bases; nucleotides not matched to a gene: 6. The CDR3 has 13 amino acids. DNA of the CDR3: TGCAGTGCTCACCTTCTAGCGGGGGAGACCCAGTACTTC. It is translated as CSAHLLAGETQYF.

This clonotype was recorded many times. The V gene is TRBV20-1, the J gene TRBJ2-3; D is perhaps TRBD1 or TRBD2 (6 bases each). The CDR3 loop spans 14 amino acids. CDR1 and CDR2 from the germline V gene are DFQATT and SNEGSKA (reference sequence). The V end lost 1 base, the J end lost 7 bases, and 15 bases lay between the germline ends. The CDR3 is CSARGGGGGNTQYF. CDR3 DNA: TGCAGTGCTAGAGGAGGTGGAGGGGGAAATACGCAGTATTTT.

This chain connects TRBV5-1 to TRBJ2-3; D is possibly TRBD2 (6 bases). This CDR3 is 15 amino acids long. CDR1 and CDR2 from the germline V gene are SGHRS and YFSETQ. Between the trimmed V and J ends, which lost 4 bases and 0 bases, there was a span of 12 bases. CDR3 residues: CASSTRRGSTDTQYF. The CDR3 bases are TGCGCCAGCAGCACCCGGAGGGGCAGCACAGATACGCAGTATTTT.

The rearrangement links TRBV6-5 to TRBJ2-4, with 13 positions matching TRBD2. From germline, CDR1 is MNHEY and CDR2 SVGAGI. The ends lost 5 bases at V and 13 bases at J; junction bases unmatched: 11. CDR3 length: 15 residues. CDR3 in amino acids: CASSHRTSGGNEQYF. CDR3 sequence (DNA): TGTGCCAGCAGTCACCGGACTAGCGGGGGCAATGAGCAGTACTTC.